This T cell receptor (beta chain) is drawn from a study of technical replicates of blood from a few donors. Germline V gives CDR1 MGHRA, CDR2 YSYEKL. V gave up 4 bases and J gave up 5 bases; unmatched junction bases: 4. The CDR3 runs to 15 residues. Clones were read by immunoSEQ multiplex PCR, and TCRdb kept only the in-frame ones, dropping some. The data show about 88,000 clones, with just under 95% seen just once and about 0.23% held by the top ten. The material sequenced was T cells isolated from PBMCs. The chain has TRBV4-1 and TRBJ1-6; 8 nucleotides agree with TRBD1. The clonotype was recovered from a human donor in good health. The CDR3 loop is CASSLRDRNNSPLHF. In nucleotides, the CDR3 is TGCGCCAGCAGCCTCCGGGACAGGAATAATTCACCCCTCCACTTT.